This paragraph covers one T cell receptor (beta chain) sequence. The data are from a study of blood T cell repertoires in COVID-19. Only in-frame clones appear in the TCRdb table, and some are missing; sequencing was by immunoSEQ multiplex PCR. The data contain 200,000 to 250,000 clones, approximately 90% of them singletons. There are 14 residues in the CDR3. Germline CDR1 SGHVS, CDR2 FNYEAQ. The V and J ends lost 5 bases and 0 bases respectively, with 10 bases between them. This receptor was taken from a man aged 50 or older who had been exposed to COVID-19. The V call is TRBV7-6, the J call TRBJ2-5; D is perhaps TRBD2 (6 bases). The sample was PBMCs or T cells enriched from blood (not recorded which). CDR3 amino acids: CASSPGGYQETQYF. CDR3 nucleotide sequence: TGTGCCAGCAGCCCAGGAGGGTACCAAGAGACCCAGTACTTC.